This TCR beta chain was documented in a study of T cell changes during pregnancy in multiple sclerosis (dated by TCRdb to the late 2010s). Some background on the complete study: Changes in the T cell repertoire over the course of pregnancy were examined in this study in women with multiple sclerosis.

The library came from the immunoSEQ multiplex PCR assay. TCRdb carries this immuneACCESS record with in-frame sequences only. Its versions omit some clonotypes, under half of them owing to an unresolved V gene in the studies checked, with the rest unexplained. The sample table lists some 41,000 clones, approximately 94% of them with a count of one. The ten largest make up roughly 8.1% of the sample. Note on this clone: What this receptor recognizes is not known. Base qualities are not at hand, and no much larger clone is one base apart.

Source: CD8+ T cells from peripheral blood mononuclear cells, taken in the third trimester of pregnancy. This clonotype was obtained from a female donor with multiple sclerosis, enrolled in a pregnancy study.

The CDR3 in this case is CASSLYDFREQFF. The nucleotide sequence is given as TGTGCCAGCAGCTTATACGACTTCCGTGAGCAGTTCTTC. The chain employs TRBV13 and TRBJ2-1, with no confidently assigned D gene. CDR1 and CDR2, per the germline V gene (reference sequence), are PRHDT and FYEKMQ. The cysteine opens and the phenylalanine closes a CDR3 of 13 amino acids. Solely the CDR3 DNA is kept, with 39 bases framed from the first base. A distance of 11 bases separates the germline ends of V and J, which lose 2 bases and 9 bases respectively.